This TCR beta chain originates from a study of technical replicates of blood from a handful of donors. The V gene lost 6 bases and the J gene lost 0 bases, with 6 bases spanning the gap. The CDR3 is 13 residues long. From germline, CDR1 is SGHTA and CDR2 FQGNSA. A few counts support this clone. TCRdb keeps only in-frame clones here, not all; method: immunoSEQ multiplex PCR. The sample consists of about 14,000 clones, around 80% of them appearing once. The source is a human donor in good health. The sample was PBMCs. The rearrangement links TRBV7-2 to TRBJ1-3; D uncertain. CDR3 sequence: CASSGFSGNTIYF. The CDR3, as DNA: TGTGCCAGCAGTGGCTTCTCTGGAAACACCATATATTTT.